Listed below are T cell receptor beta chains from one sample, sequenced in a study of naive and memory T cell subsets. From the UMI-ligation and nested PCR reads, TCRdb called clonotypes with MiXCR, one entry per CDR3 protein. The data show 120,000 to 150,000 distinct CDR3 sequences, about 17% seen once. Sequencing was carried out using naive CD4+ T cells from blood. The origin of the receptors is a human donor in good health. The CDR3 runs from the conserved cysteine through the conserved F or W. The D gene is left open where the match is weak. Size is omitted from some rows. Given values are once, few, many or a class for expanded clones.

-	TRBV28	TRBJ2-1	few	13	CASSFTIRNEQFF	TGTGCCAGCAGTTTCACAATTAGAAATGAGCAGTTCTTC
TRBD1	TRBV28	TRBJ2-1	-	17	CASNNRQGVPGYNEQFF	TGTGCCAGCAACAATCGACAGGGGGTGCCAGGCTACAATGAGCAGTTCTTC
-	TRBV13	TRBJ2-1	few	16	CASSPFPGRENNEQFF	TGTGCCAGCAGCCCCTTCCCCGGACGGGAGAACAATGAGCAGTTCTTC
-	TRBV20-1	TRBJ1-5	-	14	CSARDLQGDQPQHF	TGCAGTGCTAGGGACCTTCAAGGGGATCAGCCCCAGCATTTT
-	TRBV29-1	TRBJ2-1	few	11	CSAGLYNEQFF	TGCAGCGCAGGACTATACAATGAGCAGTTCTTC
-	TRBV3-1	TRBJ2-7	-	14	CASSPTSLAYEQYF	TGTGCCAGCAGCCCAACTAGTCTGGCCTACGAGCAGTACTTC
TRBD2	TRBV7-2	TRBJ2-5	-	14	CASSLGLAGGSQYF	TGTGCCAGCAGCTTAGGACTAGCGGGAGGGTCCCAGTACTTC
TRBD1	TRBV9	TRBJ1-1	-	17	CASSTGQVGGMNTEAFF	TGTGCCAGCAGCACCGGACAGGTGGGGGGGATGAACACTGAAGCTTTCTTT
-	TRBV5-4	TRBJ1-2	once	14	CASSMQSTPYGYTF	TGTGCCAGCAGCATGCAGTCCACCCCCTATGGCTACACCTTC
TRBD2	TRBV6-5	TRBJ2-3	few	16	CASKNQLAGTTDTQYF	TGTGCCAGCAAAAACCAACTAGCGGGAACGACAGATACGCAGTATTTT
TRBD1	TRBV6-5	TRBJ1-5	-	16	CASSYGTVNSNQPQHF	TGTGCCAGCAGTTACGGGACAGTTAATAGCAATCAGCCCCAGCATTTT
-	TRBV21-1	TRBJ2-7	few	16	CASSSRSGDRALHRYF	TGTGCCAGCAGCAGCCGGTCCGGGGACAGGGCATTACATCGGTACTTC
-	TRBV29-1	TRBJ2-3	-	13	CSVKQPLTDTQYF	TGCAGCGTTAAACAGCCGCTCACAGATACGCAGTATTTT
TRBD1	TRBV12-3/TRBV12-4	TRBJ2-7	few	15	CASSAGTGGSYEQYF	TGTGCCAGCAGTGCGGGGACAGGGGGATCCTACGAGCAGTACTTC
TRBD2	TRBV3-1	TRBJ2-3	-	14	CASSRSGGSDTQYF	TGTGCCAGCAGCCGATCGGGGGGGTCAGATACGCAGTATTTT
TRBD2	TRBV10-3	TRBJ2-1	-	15	CAIRKGLAGVNEQFF	TGTGCCATCAGGAAGGGACTAGCGGGAGTCAATGAGCAGTTCTTC
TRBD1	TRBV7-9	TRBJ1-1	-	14	CASSPGTGGTEAFF	TGTGCCAGCAGCCCGGGGACAGGGGGCACTGAAGCTTTCTTT
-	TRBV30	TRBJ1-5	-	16	CAWSQPGHYSNQPQHF	TGTGCCTGGAGTCAACCGGGACATTATAGCAATCAGCCCCAGCATTTT
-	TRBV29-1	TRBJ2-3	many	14	CSSEGTGSTDTQYF	TGCAGCTCCGAAGGGACTGGGAGCACAGATACGCAGTATTTT
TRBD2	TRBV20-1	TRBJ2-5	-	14	CSARGTSGQETQYF	TGCAGTGCTAGGGGGACTAGCGGTCAAGAGACCCAGTACTTC
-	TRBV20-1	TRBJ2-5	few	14	CSARRTVPQETQYF	TGCAGTGCTAGGCGCACGGTGCCCCAAGAGACCCAGTACTTC
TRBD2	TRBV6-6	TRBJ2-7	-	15	CASRGGMGNTYEQYF	TGTGCCAGCAGGGGGGGGATGGGGAACACCTACGAGCAGTACTTC
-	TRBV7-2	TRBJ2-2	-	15	CASSFRGGHTGELFF	TGTGCCAGCAGCTTCCGGGGCGGCCACACCGGGGAGCTGTTTTTT
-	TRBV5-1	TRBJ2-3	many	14	CASSFSGATDTQYF	TGCGCCAGCAGCTTTTCGGGAGCCACAGATACGCAGTATTTT
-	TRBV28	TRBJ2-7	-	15	CASSFISQTAYEQYF	TGTGCCAGCAGTTTCATCTCCCAGACAGCCTACGAGCAGTACTTC
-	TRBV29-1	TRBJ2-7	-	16	CSVEVRSGRGAREQYF	TGCAGCGTTGAAGTCAGATCCGGACGGGGGGCGCGGGAGCAGTACTTC
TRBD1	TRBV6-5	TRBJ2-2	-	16	CASRIIWTGRTGELFF	TGTGCCAGCAGAATCATTTGGACAGGGCGGACCGGGGAGCTGTTTTTT
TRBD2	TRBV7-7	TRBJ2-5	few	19	CASSLSLSSGIGYQETQYF	TGTGCCAGCAGCTTATCACTGTCTAGCGGGATTGGATACCAAGAGACCCAGTACTTC
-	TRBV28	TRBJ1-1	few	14	CASSLWSRRPEAFF	TGTGCCAGCAGTTTATGGTCCAGGCGTCCTGAAGCTTTCTTT
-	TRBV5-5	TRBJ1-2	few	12	CASSFGKPGYTF	TGTGCCAGCAGCTTCGGTAAGCCTGGCTACACCTTC
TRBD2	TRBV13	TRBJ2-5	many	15	CASSYLTSGQETQYF	TGTGCCAGCAGCTACCTGACTAGCGGACAAGAGACCCAGTACTTC
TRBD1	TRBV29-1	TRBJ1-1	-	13	CSLRQGMNTEAFF	TGCAGCCTAAGACAGGGGATGAACACTGAAGCTTTCTTT
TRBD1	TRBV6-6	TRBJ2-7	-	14	CASSYSGQGEEQYF	TGTGCCAGCAGTTACTCGGGACAGGGGGAAGAGCAGTACTTC
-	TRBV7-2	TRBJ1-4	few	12	CASRAANEKLFF	TGTGCCAGCCGGGCAGCTAATGAAAAACTGTTTTTT
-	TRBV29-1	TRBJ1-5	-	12	CSVEDHGELQHF	TGCAGCGTTGAAGATCACGGTGAACTCCAGCATTTT
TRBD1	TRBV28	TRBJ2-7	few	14	CASSTGTGGNEQYF	TGTGCCAGCAGCACCGGGACAGGGGGAAACGAGCAGTACTTC
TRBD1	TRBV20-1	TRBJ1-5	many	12	CSAGQGGQPQHF	TGCAGTGCTGGACAGGGGGGACAGCCCCAGCATTTT
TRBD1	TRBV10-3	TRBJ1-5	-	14	CAISATGVDQPQHF	TGTGCCATCAGTGCGACAGGGGTGGATCAGCCCCAGCATTTT
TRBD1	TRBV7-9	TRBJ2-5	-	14	CASSLEGGVKTQYF	TGTGCCAGCAGCTTAGAAGGGGGCGTGAAGACCCAGTACTTC
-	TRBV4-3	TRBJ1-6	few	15	CASSQDRVGSSPLHF	TGCGCCAGCAGCCAAGACCGGGTGGGAAGTTCACCCCTCCACTTT
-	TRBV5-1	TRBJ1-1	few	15	CASSLVVAGNTEAFF	TGCGCCAGCAGCTTGGTGGTCGCGGGGAACACTGAAGCTTTCTTT
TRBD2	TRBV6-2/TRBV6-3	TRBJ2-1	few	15	CASRDGASGRNEQFF	TGTGCCAGCAGAGATGGGGCTAGCGGGAGAAATGAGCAGTTCTTC
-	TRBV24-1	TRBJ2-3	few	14	CATSDPDSTDTQYF	TGTGCCACCAGTGATCCCGACAGCACAGATACGCAGTATTTT
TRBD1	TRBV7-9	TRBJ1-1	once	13	CASSPRGNAEAFF	TGTGCCAGCAGCCCCAGGGGGAACGCTGAAGCTTTCTTT
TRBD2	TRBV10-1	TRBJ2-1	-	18	CASSDSILAGEVGNEQFF	TGCGCCAGCAGTGATTCTATACTAGCGGGAGAGGTGGGCAATGAGCAGTTCTTC
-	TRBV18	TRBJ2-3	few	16	CASSPPGTISTDTQYF	TGTGCCAGCTCACCACCGGGGACAATTAGCACAGATACGCAGTATTTT
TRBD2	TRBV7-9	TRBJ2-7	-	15	CASSPPGLAPHEQYF	TGTGCCAGCAGCCCACCGGGACTAGCTCCCCACGAGCAGTACTTC
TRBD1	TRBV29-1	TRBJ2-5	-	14	CSVRDRETWETQYF	TGCAGCGTCCGGGACAGGGAAACCTGGGAGACCCAGTACTTC
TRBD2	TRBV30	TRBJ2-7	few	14	CAWIPGLAIHEQYF	TGTGCCTGGATCCCGGGACTAGCAATCCACGAGCAGTACTTC
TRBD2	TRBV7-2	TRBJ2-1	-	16	CASSSITSGRANEQFF	TGTGCCAGCAGCTCAATTACTAGCGGGAGGGCCAATGAGCAGTTCTTC
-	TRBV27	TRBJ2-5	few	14	CASSPASGLQAQYF	TGTGCCAGCAGTCCCGCCTCCGGGCTTCAGGCCCAGTACTTC
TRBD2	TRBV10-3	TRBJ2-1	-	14	CAILAGQGEAEQFF	TGTGCCATACTAGCGGGTCAGGGAGAGGCTGAGCAGTTCTTC
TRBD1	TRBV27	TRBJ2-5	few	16	CASSPWGDRGRETQYF	TGTGCCAGCAGCCCTTGGGGAGACAGGGGGCGAGAGACCCAGTACTTC
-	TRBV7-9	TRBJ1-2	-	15	CASSPVEGGHYGYTF	TGTGCCAGCAGCCCCGTGGAGGGGGGACACTATGGCTACACCTTC